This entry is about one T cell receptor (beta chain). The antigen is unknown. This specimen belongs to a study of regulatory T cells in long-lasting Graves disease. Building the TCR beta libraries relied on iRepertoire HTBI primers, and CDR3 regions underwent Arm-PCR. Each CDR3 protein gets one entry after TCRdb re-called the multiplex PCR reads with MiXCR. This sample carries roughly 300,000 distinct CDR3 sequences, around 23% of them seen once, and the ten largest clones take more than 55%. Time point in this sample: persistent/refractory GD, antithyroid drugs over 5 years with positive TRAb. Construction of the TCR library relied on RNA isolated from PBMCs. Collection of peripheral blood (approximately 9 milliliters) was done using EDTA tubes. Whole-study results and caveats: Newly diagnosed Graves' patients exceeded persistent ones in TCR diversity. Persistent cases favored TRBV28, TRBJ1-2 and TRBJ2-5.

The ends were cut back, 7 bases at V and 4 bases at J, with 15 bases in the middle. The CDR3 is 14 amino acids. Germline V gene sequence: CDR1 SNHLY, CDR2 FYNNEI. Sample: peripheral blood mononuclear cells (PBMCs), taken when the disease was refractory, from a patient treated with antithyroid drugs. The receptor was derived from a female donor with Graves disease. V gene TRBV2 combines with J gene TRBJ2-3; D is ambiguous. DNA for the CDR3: TGTGCCAGCACGACATCTACGCGGCCAGATACGCAGTATTTT. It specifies CASTTSTRPDTQYF.